The sample holds one count of the clone carrying this TCR beta chain. Its antigen is currently unknown. This record belongs to a study of OX40 agonist ivuxolimab in advanced cancers. Whole-study results and caveats: Antigen specificity remained undetermined for the expanded peripheral T cells. There were, on average, more expanded clones in CD8+ T cells than in CD4+. Clonal expansion from baseline to week 6 occurred in both CD4+ and CD8+ T cells.

The germline V gene has CDR1 LNHDA and CDR2 SQIVND (reference sequence). The CDR3 length is 15 residues. Deletions cut 7 bases from V and 4 bases from J, with 19 bases between. Exclusion of a patient followed from autoimmune disease history or systemic immunosuppression. Method: immunoSEQ multiplex PCR; TCRdb's copy keeps in-frame clones and lacks some. The sample records roughly 60,000 clones, approximately 90% being singletons. The source is an adult with an advanced solid tumor such as melanoma, head and neck, liver or kidney cancer. The sample was CD4+ or CD8+ T cells sorted from blood, taken in a trial of the OX40 agonist ivuxolimab. V and J are TRBV19 and TRBJ1-1, with D unclear. The CDR3 loop is CASTSRGAMATEAFF. For the CDR3, the DNA is TGTGCCAGTACCTCTAGAGGCGCCATGGCCACTGAAGCTTTCTTT. Filled out from reference TRBV19 and TRBJ1-1, the complete variable domain reads DGGITQSPKYLFRKEGQNVTLSCEQNLNHDAMYWYRQDPGQGLRLIYYSQIVNDFQKGDIAEGYSVSREKKESFPLTVTSAQKNPTAFYLCASTSRGAMATEAFFGQGTRLTVV.